These 22 T cell receptor beta chains were all obtained from the same sample, sequenced in a study of blood T cells in healthy people across ages. Sample-barcoded 5' priming and a J-beta primer mix drove a second PCR of about 6 to 12 cycles. TCRdb independently ran MiXCR on the 5' RACE reads; one entry per CDR3 protein. The top ten hold roughly 19% of the sample, which has hundreds of thousands of distinct CDR3 sequences, 35% to 45% seen once. Sequences were obtained from blood. These receptors were obtained from a woman aged 55 to 70 in good health.

The chain uses TRBV5-1 and TRBJ2-3; possibly TRBD2 for D (5 bases). The CDR3 contains 11 residues. V was trimmed by 3 bases and J by 11 bases, leaving 10 bases between them. Germline CDR1 reads SGHRS; CDR2 reads YFSETQ. Here the CDR3 reads CASSYLREQYF. In DNA form, the CDR3 reads TGCGCCAGCAGCTACCTACGGGAGCAGTATTTT.

With regard to this clonotype: A read error may account for a junction end that differs from germline. This chain uses TRBV4-3 with TRBJ2-7; no definite D call. The CDR3 totals 15 residues. The germline V gene encodes CDR1 LGHNA and CDR2 YSLEER. The CDR3 loop is CANSQDRWGIAEQYF. CDR3 bases: TGCGCCAACAGCCAAGATCGGTGGGGAATAGCCGAGCAGTACTTC.

CDR3 region: CSASMDGDYGYTF. The DNA for the CDR3 is TGCAGTGCTAGTATGGATGGGGACTATGGCTACACCTTC. The rearrangement joins TRBV20-1 to TRBJ1-2; D is ambiguous. This CDR3 spans 13 amino acids. Trimming took 3 bases from V and 3 from J, leaving 11 bases between them. Germline lookup yields CDR1 DFQATT and CDR2 SNEGSKA (reference sequence).

This clonotype came up many times. The V gene is TRBV6-5, the J gene TRBJ2-3; 9 nucleotides agree with TRBD1. Per germline, CDR1 MNHEY and CDR2 SVGAGI. Trimming at V came to 8 bases and at J to 3 bases, leaving 6 bases not matched to a gene. This CDR3 region has 14 residues. CDR3 in DNA: TGTGCCAGCCTATCGACAGGGGGGACAGATACGCAGTATTTT. The encoded protein is CASLSTGGTDTQYF.

This chain links TRBV7-9 with TRBJ1-2; the match to TRBD1 covers 7 bases. V lost 1 base and J lost 8; bases outside the gene matches: 7. CDR1 SEHNR and CDR2 FQNEAQ come from the germline V gene (reference sequence). CDR3 size: 14 residues. CDR3 sequence reads: CASSLVETGFGYTF. In nucleotides, the CDR3 is TGTGCCAGCAGCTTAGTTGAGACAGGGTTCGGCTACACCTTC.

A note on this clonotype: This clone may be a read error of a much larger clone one base away. The CDR3 nucleotides are TGCAGTGCTAGAAGCCAGGGTTCCTACAATGAGCAGTACTTC. This gives the protein CSARSQGSYNEQYF. The chain links TRBV20-1 to TRBJ2-1, with D possibly TRBD1 on 5 matching bases. With the DNA end fitting TRBJ2-7 better, the J assignment may be wrong. Looked up from germline, CDR1 is DFQATT and CDR2 is SNEGSKA (reference sequence). The CDR3 extends over 14 amino acids.

This clonotype has more than one count but fewer than ten. This rearrangement joins TRBV3-1 to TRBJ1-5; D remains unclear. The CDR3 length is 13 residues. CDR1 and CDR2 (germline): LGHDT, YNNKEL (reference sequence). V lost 1 base and J 7 bases, leaving 8 bases between the germline ends. CDR3 nucleotide sequence: TGTGCCAGCAGCCAAGGAGGCTCACAGCCCCAGCATTTT. This sequence encodes CASSQGGSQPQHF.

The chain carries TRBV18 and TRBJ2-1; 9 nucleotides line up with TRBD1. The germline V gene encodes CDR1 KGHSH and CDR2 LQKENI. This CDR3 spans 15 amino acids. V lost 3 bases, J lost 6 bases, and 6 bases stayed unmatched. The CDR3 loop reads CASSPPSTGGNEQFF. CDR3 bases: TGTGCCAGCTCACCCCCCTCGACAGGGGGCAATGAGCAGTTCTTC. Combining the CDR3 with reference TRBV18 and TRBJ2-1 gives the whole variable domain NAGVMQNPRHLVRRRGQEARLRCSPMKGHSHVYWYRQLPEEGLKFMVYLQKENIIDESGMPKERFSAEFPKEGPSILRIQQVVRGDSAAYFCASSPPSTGGNEQFFGPGTRLTVL.

The chain has TRBV20-1 and TRBJ1-5; 7 positions agree with TRBD1. This CDR3 is 16 amino acids long. CDR1 and CDR2 from the germline V gene are DFQATT and SNEGSKA (reference sequence). The V segment lost 1 base and the J segment 5 bases; nucleotides outside the gene matches: 11. CDR3 nucleotides: TGCAGTGCTAGAGGAGGGGGCAGGCAATGGGATCAGCCCCAGCATTTT. It encodes CSARGGGRQWDQPQHF.

In this sample, this clonotype turned up a few times. This rearrangement joins TRBV5-6 to TRBJ2-7; possibly TRBD1 for D (6 bases). The CDR3 runs to 14 residues. Germline values: CDR1 SGHDT, CDR2 YYEEEE. V lost 2 bases to trimming and J lost 4 bases, with 13 bases between them. CDR3 coding DNA: TGTGCCAGCAGCTTAGGACAGAGTATTTACGAGCAGTACTTC. Translation gives CASSLGQSIYEQYF.

The V gene is TRBV20-1, the J gene TRBJ2-3; the D gene is possibly TRBD2 (5 bases). Trimming left V 0 bases short and J 4 bases short, with 14 bases between. CDR3 length equals 15 residues. Germline assignment: CDR1 DFQATT and CDR2 SNEGSKA (reference sequence). The CDR3 region is CSARDLAGAADTQYF. Written as DNA, the CDR3 is TGCAGTGCTAGAGATCTAGCAGGAGCGGCAGATACGCAGTATTTT.

This clonotype was recorded a few times. CDR3 residues: CASSLGTKANYGYTF. CDR3 in DNA: TGTGCCAGCAGTTTAGGGACAAAAGCTAACTATGGCTACACCTTC. The gene calls are TRBV12-3 or TRBV12-4 and TRBJ1-2; a possible D gene is TRBD1 (5 bases). The CDR3 totals 15 residues. Trimming left V 1 base short and J 0 bases short, with 9 bases between.

The chain recombines TRBV12-3 or TRBV12-4 with TRBJ2-7, with D possibly matching TRBD1 (6 bases). This CDR3 comprises 16 residues. V lost 6 bases to trimming and J lost 3 bases, with 21 bases between them. DNA of the CDR3: TGTGCCAGCAGCCTGAATCCGGGACACCTGAGCTACGAGCAGTACTTC. Translating it yields CASSLNPGHLSYEQYF.

In its sample, this clonotype was seen once. The chain recombines TRBV20-1 with TRBJ2-5, with 14 bases that match TRBD2. V lost 6 bases, J lost 5 bases, and 8 bases stayed unmatched. This CDR3 comprises 15 residues. Germline V gene data show CDR1 as DFQATT and CDR2 as SNEGSKA (reference sequence). CDR3 loop: CSAPPGLAGDETQYF. CDR3 DNA: TGCAGTGCCCCTCCGGGACTAGCGGGGGACGAGACCCAGTACTTC.

The J gene is TRBJ2-3, the V gene TRBV9; TRBD2 agrees at 11 bases. Per the germline V gene, CDR1 is SGDLS and CDR2 is YYNGEE. Unmatched junction bases numbered 9, after V lost 3 bases and J lost 6 bases. The length of the CDR3 is 16 residues. The CDR3 sequence: CASSDTGTSGLDTQYF. The DNA for the CDR3 is TGTGCCAGCAGCGACACCGGGACTAGCGGTTTGGATACGCAGTATTTT.

This clonotype has more than one count but fewer than ten. The gene calls are TRBV21-1 and TRBJ2-1; TRBD1 is the table's D call, not checked against the DNA. TRBV21-1 is given as a pseudogene. The CDR3 is 18 amino acids. Here the CDR3 reads CAPQWAGQRGTSYNEQFF. DNA for the CDR3: TGTGCCCCCCAGTGGGCGGGACAGAGGGGGACCTCCTACAATGAGCAGTTCTTC.

The chain recombines TRBV12-3 or TRBV12-4 with TRBJ1-5; 8 bases align to TRBD1. J lost 4 bases, V lost 1 base, and 6 bases had no gene match. The CDR3 length is 16 residues. As DNA, the CDR3 is TGTGCCAGCAGTTTAGGACCACAGGGGGGAAATCAGCCCCAGCATTTT. Translating it yields CASSLGPQGGNQPQHF.

V gene TRBV6-2 or TRBV6-3 combines with J gene TRBJ2-3, with 7 bases aligning to TRBD1. Germline V gene data show CDR1 as MNHEY and CDR2 as SVGEGT. The CDR3 consists of 15 residues. With V trimmed by 6 bases and J by 2 bases, 8 bases remained unmatched. This chain's CDR3 is CASRPRDRITDTQYF. CDR3 coding DNA: TGTGCCAGCAGGCCCCGGGACAGAATCACAGATACGCAGTATTTT.

Remarks on this clonotype: One end of the junction is discordant with germline, which a read error may explain. The chain joins TRBV7-3 to TRBJ1-2; 9 nucleotides align to TRBD1. The CDR3 spans 13 residues. Germline CDR1 reads SGHTA; CDR2 reads FQGTGA. The CDR3 nucleotides are TGTGCCAGCAGCCCGACAGGGGGGTATGGCCACACCTTC. Translated, it gives CASSPTGGYGHTF.

This clonotype was seen a few times. V usage is TRBV7-9 and J usage is TRBJ2-7; weak D call: TRBD1 (6 bases). The ends were cut back, 6 bases at V and 4 bases at J, with 13 bases in the middle. This CDR3 comprises 13 residues. The germline V gene has CDR1 SEHNR and CDR2 FQNEAQ (reference sequence). The chain's CDR3 is CASRATGAYEQYF. The CDR3 region has the DNA TGTGCCAGCAGGGCGACAGGAGCATACGAGCAGTACTTC.

Only a few counts were recorded for this clonotype. V and J are TRBV5-1 and TRBJ2-5; D is unclear. This CDR3 is 12 amino acids long. Germline V gene data show CDR1 as SGHRS and CDR2 as YFSETQ. V was pared by 0 bases and J by 13 bases, with 13 bases between. CDR3 in amino acids: CASSLGSETWYF. Written as DNA, the CDR3 is TGCGCCAGCAGCTTGGGGAGCGAGACGTGGTACTTC.

The chain recombines TRBV30 with TRBJ2-5; no firm D call. Germline CDR1 and CDR2: GTSNPN and SVGIG (reference sequence). CDR3 length equals 10 residues. V was shortened by 5 bases and J by 5 bases, with 6 bases between the two germline ends. CDR3 nucleotides: TGTGCCTGGTCCCGGGAGACCCAGTACTTC. Its translation: CAWSRETQYF.